The next 24 T cell receptor beta chains were all read from a single sample in a study of read filtering for tumor transcriptome and immune sequencing. The library was built from about 370 ng RNA with molecular barcoded adaptors for alpha/delta and beta/gamma chains. TCRdb re-called the reads with MiXCR, one entry per CDR3 protein. The sample consists of some 38,000 distinct CDR3 sequences, around an eighth of them appearing once. The specimen was a population of CD138-negative cells sorted from bone marrow. These receptors all come from a donor at least 40 years old with multiple myeloma.

A word on this clonotype: A far larger clone differs by one base, so this is likely a read error. The chain joins TRBV5-3 to TRBJ1-5; no clear D gene. TRBV5-3 is filed as an ORF, its function uncertain. Trimming stripped 4 bases from V and 6 bases from J, with 17 bases between. The CDR3 consists of 15 residues. CDR3 amino acids: CARSQEFRVSQPQHF. CDR3 nucleotides: TGTGCCAGAAGCCAAGAATTTAGGGTCTCTCAGCCCCAGCATTTT.

This clonotype has more than one count but fewer than ten. The CDR3 DNA sequence: TGTGCCATCAGCCCCCGGGACGAGCAGTACTTC. This codes for CAISPRDEQYF. The genes are TRBV10-3 and TRBJ2-7; D ambiguous. Germline V gene sequence: CDR1 ENHRY, CDR2 SYGVKD. V was shortened by 6 bases and J by 5 bases, with 8 bases between the two germline ends. The CDR3 is 11 residues long.

In this sample, this clonotype turned up many times. The chain has TRBV19 and TRBJ2-1; maybe TRBD2 (5 bases). This CDR3 is 12 amino acids long. Trimming stripped 6 bases from V and 9 bases from J, with 12 bases between. Germline values: CDR1 LNHDA, CDR2 SQIVND (reference sequence). As DNA, the CDR3 is TGTGCCAGTAGGGCCAACGGGATTGAGCAGTTCTTC. Translating it yields CASRANGIEQFF.

This clonotype was seen only a few times. This may arise from a read error, as a much more abundant clone is one base away. This chain links TRBV7-8 with TRBJ1-4, with TRBD1 matching 9 bases. Germline V gives CDR1 SGHVS, CDR2 FQNEAQ. CDR3 length equals 15 residues. As DNA, the CDR3 is TGTGCCAGCAGCTTAGCGGGACAGGGAAGTGAACAACTGTTTTTT. Its translation: CASSLAGQGSEQLFF.

This clonotype showed up many times. This chain connects TRBV11-2 to TRBJ2-3; the match to TRBD2 covers 11 bases. Trimming cost V 2 bases and J 4 bases; bases outside gene matches: 5. Germline values: CDR1 SGHAT, CDR2 FQNNGV. The CDR3 sequence is 16 residues long. Written as DNA, the CDR3 is TGTGCCAGCAGCTTATTAGCGGGAGGGGTGGCAGATACGCAGTATTTT. Amino acid sequence: CASSLLAGGVADTQYF. The whole variable domain, remainder taken from reference TRBV11-2 and TRBJ2-3, is EAGVAQSPRYKIIEKRQSVAFWCNPISGHATLYWYQQILGQGPKLLIQFQNNGVVDDSQLPKDRFSAERLKGVDSTLKIQPAKLEDSAVYLCASSLLAGGVADTQYFGPGTRLTVL.

This clonotype was seen ten or more times. The germline gene is not matched at one end of the junction; a read error may be the cause. CDR3 sequence reads: CSVEEVAAEASF. The CDR3 DNA reads TGCAGCGTTGAAGAAGTGGCGGCTGAAGCTTCCTTT. The rearrangement joins TRBV29-1 to TRBJ1-1; no reliable D call. The CDR3 is 12 residues long. Germline V gives CDR1 SQVTM, CDR2 ANQGSEA.

This clonotype has at least ten counts. V gene TRBV5-1 combines with J gene TRBJ1-1, with a possible D match to TRBD1 (6 bases). Deletions cut 0 bases from V and 1 base from J, with 13 bases between. This CDR3 contains 16 residues. Germline lookup yields CDR1 SGHRS and CDR2 YFSETQ. In DNA, the CDR3 is TGCGCCAGCAGCTTGGCCGGGGGCAGGACGAACACTGAAGCTTTCTTT. Its translation is CASSLAGGRTNTEAFF.

This clonotype has a count of ten or more. This rearrangement joins TRBV5-5 to TRBJ2-7; tentatively, D is TRBD1 or TRBD2 (5 bases each). Trimming pared 2 bases from V and 0 bases from J, leaving 18 bases between. The CDR3 runs 17 residues. The V gene's germline CDR1 is SGHKS and CDR2 YYEKEE (reference sequence). The CDR3 sequence: CASSFGRTRGSSYEQYF. The CDR3 DNA follows: TGTGCCAGCAGCTTTGGAAGGACGAGGGGAAGCTCCTACGAGCAGTACTTC. The variable domain in full, completed from reference TRBV5-5 and TRBJ2-7, reads DAGVTQSPTHLIKTRGQQVTLRCSPISGHKSVSWYQQVLGQGPQFIFQYYEKEERGRGNFPDRFSARQFPNYSSELNVNALLLGDSALYLCASSFGRTRGSSYEQYFGPGTRLTVT.

Many counts were recorded for this clonotype. The chain recombines TRBV6-1 with TRBJ1-2, with 8 bases matching TRBD1. The CDR3 loop spans 15 amino acids. Trimming cost V 1 base and J 12 bases; bases outside gene matches: 13. Germline V gene lookup returns CDR1 MNHNS and CDR2 SASEGT. CDR3 in amino acids: CASSEGTGPQPSDTF. DNA of the CDR3: TGTGCCAGCAGTGAAGGGACAGGGCCCCAACCCAGCGACACCTTC.

As regards this clonotype: A much larger clone lies a single base off, so this may be a read error. The rearrangement joins TRBV20-1 to TRBJ2-3; 8 bases are shared with TRBD2. Looked up from germline, CDR1 is DFQATT and CDR2 is SNEGSKA (reference sequence). The CDR3 has 14 amino acids. The CDR3 spells CSASGSGDTDTRYF. The CDR3 bases are TGCAGTGCTAGCGGTAGCGGGGACACAGATACGCGGTATTTT.

This chain joins TRBV9 and TRBJ2-2, with D possibly TRBD1 on 5 matching bases. Trimming shortened V by 1 base and J by 0 bases, and 7 bases separated the two germline ends. This CDR3 region has 15 residues. Germline CDR1 reads SGDLS; CDR2 reads YYNGEE. CDR3 loop: CASSVSRANTGELFF. The CDR3 DNA follows: TGTGCCAGCAGCGTAAGCAGGGCGAACACCGGGGAGCTGTTTTTT.

The chain couples TRBV4-1 to TRBJ2-7, with unresolved D. The germline V gene encodes CDR1 MGHRA and CDR2 YSYEKL. The CDR3 is 16 residues long. V gave up 4 bases and J gave up 3 bases, with 19 bases separating them. CDR3 protein: CASSLTAAGLFYEQYF. CDR3 sequence (DNA): TGCGCCAGCAGCCTGACTGCGGCAGGCCTGTTCTACGAGCAGTACTTC.

The table lists this clonotype with many counts. The chain links TRBV4-2 to TRBJ1-1; tentative D call: TRBD1 (5 bases). Germline loops: CDR1 LGHNA, CDR2 YNFKEQ. V was cut by 4 bases and J by 1 base, with 19 bases left in between. This CDR3 contains 17 residues. The DNA for the CDR3 is TGTGCCAGCAGCCCTCTTAGCGGCAGGGCGGGGAACACTGAAGCTTTCTTT. It is translated as CASSPLSGRAGNTEAFF.

This chain joins TRBV11-2 and TRBJ2-3, with D perhaps TRBD2 (6 bases). Germline CDR1 and CDR2: SGHAT and FQNNGV. This CDR3 region has 14 residues. The germline V and J ends were trimmed by 2 bases and 3 bases, with 9 bases remaining between them. This CDR3 is CASSLSSATDTQYF. CDR3 in DNA: TGTGCCAGCAGCTTATCTAGCGCGACAGATACGCAGTATTTT.

For this clonotype: This probably arose from a read error, given a far larger clone one base away. This sequence joins TRBV7-2 and TRBJ2-2; D gene uncertain. CDR1 is SGHTA and CDR2 is FQGNSA in the germline V gene. V lost 1 base and J 0 bases, leaving 15 bases between the germline ends. The length of the CDR3 is 18 residues. The CDR3: CASSLVLYGCANTGELFF. In nucleotides, the CDR3 is TGTGCCAGCAGCTTAGTGCTGTATGGGTGCGCGAACACCGGGGAGCTGTTTTTT.

This clonotype showed up just a few times. The V gene is TRBV6-5, the J gene TRBJ1-3; D call uncertain. The germline CDR1 and CDR2 sequences are MNHEY and SVGAGI. The CDR3 spans 15 residues. V dropped 0 bases and J dropped 0 bases, with 6 bases sitting between them. In DNA, the CDR3 is TGTGCCAGCAGTTACTCGACACCCTCTGGAAACACCATATATTTT. Translated: CASSYSTPSGNTIYF.

This clonotype was recorded at least ten times. V gene TRBV19 combines with J gene TRBJ2-2, with 9 positions matching TRBD2. V lost 3 bases and J lost 6; bases outside the gene matches: 5. The CDR3 consists of 15 residues. Germline lookup yields CDR1 LNHDA and CDR2 SQIVND (reference sequence). The CDR3 reads CASSILTSGPGELFF. The DNA of the CDR3 is TGTGCCAGTAGTATCTTGACTAGCGGTCCCGGGGAGCTGTTTTTT.

As for this clonotype: It may be a read error: a sequence one base away is much more abundant. This chain joins TRBV5-5 and TRBJ2-3; the D gene is possibly TRBD1 (6 bases). Germline loops: CDR1 SGHKS, CDR2 YYEKEE (reference sequence). V shed 4 bases and J shed 2 bases, with 17 bases lying between them. The CDR3 is 16 residues long. CDR3 protein: CASSETGAGVTDTQYF. The CDR3 DNA reads as TGTGCCAGCAGCGAAACCGGGGCAGGGGTCACAGATACGCAGTATTTT. Full variable domain (missing parts from reference TRBV5-5 and TRBJ2-3): DAGVTQSPTHLIKTRGQQVTLRCSPISGHKSVSWYQQVLGQGPQFIFQYYEKEERGRGNFPDRFSARQFPNYSSELNVNALLLGDSALYLCASSETGAGVTDTQYFGPGTRLTVL.

This clonotype was seen a handful of times. A much larger clonotype is one base distant, so this may be a read error. The CDR3 sequence is CASRTQGHYQETHYF. CDR3 sequence (DNA): TGTGCCAGCAGGACCCAGGGACATTACCAAGAGACCCATTACTTC. This rearrangement joins TRBV27 to TRBJ2-5; D perhaps matches TRBD1 (6 bases). Germline-derived CDR1 and CDR2 are MNHEY and SMNVEV (reference sequence). This CDR3 is 15 amino acids long.

Ten or more counts support this clonotype. The chain combines TRBV6-2 or TRBV6-3 with TRBJ2-2; 8 bases line up with TRBD2. The ends lost 6 bases at V and 3 bases at J; junction bases unmatched: 3. Germline CDR1 and CDR2: MNHEY and SVGEGT. CDR3 length equals 14 residues. CDR3: CASRSGGYTGELFF. In DNA, the CDR3 is TGTGCCAGCAGAAGCGGGGGTTACACCGGGGAGCTGTTTTTT.

The sample holds one count of this clonotype. A read error may be the cause here, since a much bigger clone is one base away. The rearrangement links TRBV4-1 to TRBJ1-1; D remains ambiguous. The CDR3 contains 14 residues. The V gene's germline CDR1 is MGHRA and CDR2 YSYEKL. Trimming removed 0 bases from V and 10 bases from J, with 15 bases in between. The CDR3 reads CASSQEPRAFGAFF. The CDR3 DNA reads as TGCGCCAGCAGCCAAGAGCCTCGGGCGTTTGGAGCTTTCTTT.

This clonotype came up many times. The rearrangement links TRBV7-9 to TRBJ2-5; D not resolved. The CDR3 totals 12 residues. V was pared by 7 bases and J by 4 bases, with 10 bases between. Germline V CDR1 and CDR2: SEHNR, FQNEAQ (reference sequence). CDR3 in DNA: TGTGCCAGCAACTTCTTGGGAGAGACCCAGTACTTC. Encoded protein: CASNFLGETQYF. Filled out from reference TRBV7-9 and TRBJ2-5, the complete variable domain reads DTGVSQNPRHKITKRGQNVTFRCDPISEHNRLYWYRQTLGQGPEFLTYFQNEAQLEKSRLLSDRFSAERPKGSFSTLEIQRTEQGDSAMYLCASNFLGETQYFGPGTRLLVL.

This clonotype was detected ten times or more. The J gene is TRBJ1-1, the V gene TRBV4-2, with D hard to call. Per germline, CDR1 LGHNA and CDR2 YNFKEQ. CDR3 length equals 16 residues. Trimming left V 3 bases short and J 0 bases short, with 14 bases between. The CDR3 protein is CASSQKREHLNTEAFF. The CDR3 nucleotides are TGTGCCAGCAGCCAGAAGAGGGAACATCTGAACACTGAAGCTTTCTTT.

This clonotype has just a few counts. The rearrangement joins TRBV5-1 to TRBJ2-2; D remains unclear. The germline V and J ends were trimmed by 0 bases and 0 bases, with 3 bases remaining between them. CDR1 and CDR2 from the germline V gene are SGHRS and YFSETQ. This CDR3 contains 14 residues. CDR3 DNA: TGCGCCAGCAGCTTGGGACCGAACACCGGGGAGCTGTTTTTT. Its translation: CASSLGPNTGELFF. The full variable domain, rest sourced from reference TRBV5-1 and TRBJ2-2, is KAGVTQTPRYLIKTRGQQVTLSCSPISGHRSVSWYQQTPGQGLQFLFEYFSETQRNKGNFPGRFSGRQFSNSRSEMNVSTLELGDSALYLCASSLGPNTGELFFGEGSRLTVL.